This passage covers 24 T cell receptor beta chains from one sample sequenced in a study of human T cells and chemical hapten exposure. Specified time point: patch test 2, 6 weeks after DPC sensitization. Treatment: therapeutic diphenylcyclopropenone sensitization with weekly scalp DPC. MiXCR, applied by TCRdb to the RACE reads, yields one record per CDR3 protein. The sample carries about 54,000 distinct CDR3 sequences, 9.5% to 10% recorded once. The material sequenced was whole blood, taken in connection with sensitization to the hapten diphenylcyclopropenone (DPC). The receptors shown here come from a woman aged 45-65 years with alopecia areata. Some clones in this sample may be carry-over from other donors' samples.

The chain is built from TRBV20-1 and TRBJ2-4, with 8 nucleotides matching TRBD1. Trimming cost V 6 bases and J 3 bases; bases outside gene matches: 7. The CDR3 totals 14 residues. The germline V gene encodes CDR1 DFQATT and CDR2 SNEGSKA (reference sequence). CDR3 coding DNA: TGCAGTGCCTTGGACAGGGCGGACAAAAACATTCAGTACTTC. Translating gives CSALDRADKNIQYF.

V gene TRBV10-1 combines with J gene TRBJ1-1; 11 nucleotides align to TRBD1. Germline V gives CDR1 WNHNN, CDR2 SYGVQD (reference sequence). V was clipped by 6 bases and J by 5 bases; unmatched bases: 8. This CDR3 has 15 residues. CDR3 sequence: CASSATGTGGTEAFF. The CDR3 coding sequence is TGCGCCAGCAGCGCGACCGGGACAGGGGGGACTGAAGCTTTCTTT.

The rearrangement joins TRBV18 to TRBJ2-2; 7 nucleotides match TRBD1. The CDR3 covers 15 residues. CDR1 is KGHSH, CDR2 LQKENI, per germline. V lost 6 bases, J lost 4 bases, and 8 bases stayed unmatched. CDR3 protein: CASSTIQGRTGELFF. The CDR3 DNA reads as TGTGCCAGCTCCACGATACAGGGGCGCACCGGGGAGCTGTTTTTT.

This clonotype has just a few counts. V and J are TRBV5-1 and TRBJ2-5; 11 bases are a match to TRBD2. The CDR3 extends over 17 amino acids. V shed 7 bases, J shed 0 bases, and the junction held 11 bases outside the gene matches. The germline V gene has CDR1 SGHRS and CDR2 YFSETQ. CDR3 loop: CASGFSGGATNQETQYF. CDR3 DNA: TGCGCCAGCGGATTTAGCGGGGGGGCTACGAACCAAGAGACCCAGTACTTC.

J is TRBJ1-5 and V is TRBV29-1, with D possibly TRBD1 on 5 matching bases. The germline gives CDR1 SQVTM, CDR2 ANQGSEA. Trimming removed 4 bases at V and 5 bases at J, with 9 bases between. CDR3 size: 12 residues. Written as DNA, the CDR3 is TGCAGCGTTGGGTCAGGGTATCAGCCCCAGCATTTT. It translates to CSVGSGYQPQHF.

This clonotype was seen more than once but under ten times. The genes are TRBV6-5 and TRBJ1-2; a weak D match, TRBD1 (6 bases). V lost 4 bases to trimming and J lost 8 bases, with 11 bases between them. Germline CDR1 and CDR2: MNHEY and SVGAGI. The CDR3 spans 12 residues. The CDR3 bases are TGTGCCAGCAGTTGGGGGCTGGGCGGCTACACCTTC. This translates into CASSWGLGGYTF.

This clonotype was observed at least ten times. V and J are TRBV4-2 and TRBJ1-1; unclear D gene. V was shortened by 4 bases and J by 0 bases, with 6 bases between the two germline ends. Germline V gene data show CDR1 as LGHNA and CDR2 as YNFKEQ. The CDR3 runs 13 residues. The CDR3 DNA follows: TGTGCCAGCAGCCCCCAAATGAACACTGAAGCTTTCTTT. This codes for CASSPQMNTEAFF.

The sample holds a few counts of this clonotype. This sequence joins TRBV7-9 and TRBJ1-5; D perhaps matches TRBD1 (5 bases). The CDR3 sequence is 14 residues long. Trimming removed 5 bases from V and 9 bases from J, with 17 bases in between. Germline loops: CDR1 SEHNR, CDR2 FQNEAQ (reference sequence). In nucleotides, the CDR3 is TGTGCCAGCAGCACAAGCACGGGGGGTTGGCCCCAGCATTTT. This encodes CASSTSTGGWPQHF.

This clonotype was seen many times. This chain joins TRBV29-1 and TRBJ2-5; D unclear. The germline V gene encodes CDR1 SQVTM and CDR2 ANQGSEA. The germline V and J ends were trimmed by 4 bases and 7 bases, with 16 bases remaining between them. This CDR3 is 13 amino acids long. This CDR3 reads CSVVFSDGRTQYF. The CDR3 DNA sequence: TGCAGCGTTGTATTCTCCGATGGGCGGACCCAGTACTTC.

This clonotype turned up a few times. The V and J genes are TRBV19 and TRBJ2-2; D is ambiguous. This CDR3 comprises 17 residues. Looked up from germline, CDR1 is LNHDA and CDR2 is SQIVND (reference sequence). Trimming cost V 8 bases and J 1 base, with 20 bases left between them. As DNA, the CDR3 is TGTGCCAGTGGCCCCCCCCGGGCGGCTATGAACACCGGGGAGCTGTTTTTT. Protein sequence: CASGPPRAAMNTGELFF.

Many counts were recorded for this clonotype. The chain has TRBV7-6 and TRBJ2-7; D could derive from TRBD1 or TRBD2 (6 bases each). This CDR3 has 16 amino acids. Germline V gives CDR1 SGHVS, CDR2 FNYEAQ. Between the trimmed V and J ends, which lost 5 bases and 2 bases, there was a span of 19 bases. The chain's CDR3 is CASSKLGGSVTYEQYF. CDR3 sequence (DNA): TGTGCCAGCAGCAAATTGGGGGGCAGCGTGACCTACGAGCAGTACTTC.

The CDR3 spells CASRRDRLFYGYTF. CDR3 DNA sequence: TGTGCCAGCAGACGGGACAGGCTCTTCTATGGCTACACCTTC. The chain combines TRBV7-9 with TRBJ1-2, with 8 bases lining up with TRBD1. V shed 6 bases and J 4 bases; nucleotides not matched to a gene: 7. The germline gives CDR1 SEHNR, CDR2 FQNEAQ (reference sequence). The CDR3 has 14 amino acids.

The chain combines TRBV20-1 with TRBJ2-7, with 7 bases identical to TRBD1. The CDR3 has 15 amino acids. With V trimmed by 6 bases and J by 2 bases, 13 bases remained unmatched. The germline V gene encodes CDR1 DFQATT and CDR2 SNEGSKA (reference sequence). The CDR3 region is CSANWIEGAAYEQYF. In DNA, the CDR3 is TGCAGTGCCAATTGGATTGAGGGGGCTGCCTACGAGCAGTACTTC.

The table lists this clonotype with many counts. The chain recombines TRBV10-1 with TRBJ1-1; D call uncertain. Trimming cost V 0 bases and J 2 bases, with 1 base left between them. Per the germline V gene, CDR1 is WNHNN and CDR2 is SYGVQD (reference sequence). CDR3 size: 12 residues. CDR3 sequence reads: CASSESNTEAFF. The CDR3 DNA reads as TGCGCCAGCAGTGAGTCTAACACTGAAGCTTTCTTT.

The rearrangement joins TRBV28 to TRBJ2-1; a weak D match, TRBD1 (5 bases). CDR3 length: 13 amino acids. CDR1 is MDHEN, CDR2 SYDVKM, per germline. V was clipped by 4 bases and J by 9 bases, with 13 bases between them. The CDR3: CASSSRGRIEQFF. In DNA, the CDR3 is TGTGCCAGCAGTTCAAGGGGTAGGATTGAGCAGTTCTTC.

The CDR3 here is CASSLQRNRGELFF. The CDR3 region has the DNA TGTGCCAGCAGCTTGCAGCGGAACCGCGGGGAGCTGTTTTTT. This rearrangement joins TRBV11-3 to TRBJ2-2; weak D call: TRBD2 (5 bases). V lost 3 bases to trimming and J lost 7 bases, with 12 bases between them. Looked up from germline, CDR1 is SGHNT and CDR2 is YENEEA. The CDR3 sequence is 14 residues long.

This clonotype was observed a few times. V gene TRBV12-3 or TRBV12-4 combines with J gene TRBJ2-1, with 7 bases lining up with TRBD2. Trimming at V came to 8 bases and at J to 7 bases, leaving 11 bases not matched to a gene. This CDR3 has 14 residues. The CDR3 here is CASCTGLVDNEQFF. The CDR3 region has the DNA TGTGCCAGCTGTACCGGACTAGTAGATAATGAGCAGTTCTTC.

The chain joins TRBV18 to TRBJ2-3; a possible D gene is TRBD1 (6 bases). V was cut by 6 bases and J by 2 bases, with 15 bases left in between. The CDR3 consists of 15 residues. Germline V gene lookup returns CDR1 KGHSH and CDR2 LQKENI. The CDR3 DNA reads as TGTGCCAGCTCTCCCGGGACATACCCCACAGATACGCAGTATTTT. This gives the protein CASSPGTYPTDTQYF.

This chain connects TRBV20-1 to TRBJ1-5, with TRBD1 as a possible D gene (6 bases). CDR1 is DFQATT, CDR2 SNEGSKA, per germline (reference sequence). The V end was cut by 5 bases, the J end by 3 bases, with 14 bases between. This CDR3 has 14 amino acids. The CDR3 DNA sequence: TGCAGTGCTGAAAAAGGGGGGTCCAATCAGCCCCAGCATTTT. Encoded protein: CSAEKGGSNQPQHF.

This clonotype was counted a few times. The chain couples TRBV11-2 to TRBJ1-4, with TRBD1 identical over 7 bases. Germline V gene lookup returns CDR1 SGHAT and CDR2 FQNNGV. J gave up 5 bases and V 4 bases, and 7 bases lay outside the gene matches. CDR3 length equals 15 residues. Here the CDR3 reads CASSSPGQRNEKLFF. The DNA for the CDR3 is TGTGCCAGCAGCTCCCCGGGACAGCGAAATGAAAAACTGTTTTTT. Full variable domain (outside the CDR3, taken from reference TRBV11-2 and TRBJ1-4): EAGVAQSPRYKIIEKRQSVAFWCNPISGHATLYWYQQILGQGPKLLIQFQNNGVVDDSQLPKDRFSAERLKGVDSTLKIQPAKLEDSAVYLCASSSPGQRNEKLFFGSGTQLSVL.

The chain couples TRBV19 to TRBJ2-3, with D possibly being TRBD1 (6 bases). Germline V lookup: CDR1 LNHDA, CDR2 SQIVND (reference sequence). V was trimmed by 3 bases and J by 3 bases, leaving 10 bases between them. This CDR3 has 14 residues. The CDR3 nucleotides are TGTGCCAGTAGTATCGGGCAGGGGACAGATACGCAGTATTTT. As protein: CASSIGQGTDTQYF.

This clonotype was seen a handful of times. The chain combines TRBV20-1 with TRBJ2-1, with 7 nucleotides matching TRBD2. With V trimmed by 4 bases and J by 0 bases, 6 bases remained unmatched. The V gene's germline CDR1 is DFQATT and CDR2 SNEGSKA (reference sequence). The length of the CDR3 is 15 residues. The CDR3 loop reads CSATDRGSSYNEQFF. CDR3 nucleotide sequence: TGCAGTGCTACCGATCGCGGGAGCTCCTACAATGAGCAGTTCTTC.

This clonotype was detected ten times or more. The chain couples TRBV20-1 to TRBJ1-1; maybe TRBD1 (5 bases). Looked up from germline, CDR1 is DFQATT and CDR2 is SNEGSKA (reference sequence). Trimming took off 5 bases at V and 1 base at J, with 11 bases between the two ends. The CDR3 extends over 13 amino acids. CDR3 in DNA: TGCAGTGCTCGTGATCAGGGGAACACTGAAGCTTTCTTT. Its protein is CSARDQGNTEAFF.

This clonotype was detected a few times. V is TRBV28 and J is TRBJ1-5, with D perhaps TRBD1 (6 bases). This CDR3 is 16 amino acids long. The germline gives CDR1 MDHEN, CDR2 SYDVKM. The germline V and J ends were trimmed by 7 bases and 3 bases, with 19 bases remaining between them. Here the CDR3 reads CASTPRGRGYNQPQHF. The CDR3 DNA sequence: TGTGCCAGCACCCCGAGGGGCAGGGGATACAATCAGCCCCAGCATTTT.